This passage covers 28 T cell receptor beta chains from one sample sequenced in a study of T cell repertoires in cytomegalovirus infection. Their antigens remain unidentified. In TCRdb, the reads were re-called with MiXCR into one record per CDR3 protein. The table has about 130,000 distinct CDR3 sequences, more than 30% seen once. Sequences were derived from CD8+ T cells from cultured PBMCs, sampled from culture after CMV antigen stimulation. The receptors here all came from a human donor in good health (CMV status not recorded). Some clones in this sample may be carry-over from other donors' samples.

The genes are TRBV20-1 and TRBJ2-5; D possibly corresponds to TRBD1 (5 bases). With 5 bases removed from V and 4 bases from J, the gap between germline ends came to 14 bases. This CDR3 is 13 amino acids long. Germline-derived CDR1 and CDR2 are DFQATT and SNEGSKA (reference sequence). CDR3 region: CSAAGHEGETQYF. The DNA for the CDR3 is TGCAGTGCTGCCGGACACGAAGGAGAGACCCAGTACTTC.

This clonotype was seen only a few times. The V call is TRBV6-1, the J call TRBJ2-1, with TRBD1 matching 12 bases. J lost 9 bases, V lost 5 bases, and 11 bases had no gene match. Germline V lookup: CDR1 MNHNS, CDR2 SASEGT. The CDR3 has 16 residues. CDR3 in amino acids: CASSQPGQGARLEQFF. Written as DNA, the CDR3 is TGTGCCAGCAGTCAGCCGGGACAGGGGGCACGCCTTGAGCAGTTCTTC.

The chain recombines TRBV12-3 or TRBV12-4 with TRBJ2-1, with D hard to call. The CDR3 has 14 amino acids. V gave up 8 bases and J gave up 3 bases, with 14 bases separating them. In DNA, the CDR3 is TGTGCCAGCCAGGCGACGGTAGACTACAATGAGCAGTTCTTC. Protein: CASQATVDYNEQFF.

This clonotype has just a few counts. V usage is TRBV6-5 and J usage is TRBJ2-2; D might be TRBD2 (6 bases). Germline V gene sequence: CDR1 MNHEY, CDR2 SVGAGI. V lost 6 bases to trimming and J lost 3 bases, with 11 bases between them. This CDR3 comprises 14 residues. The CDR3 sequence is CASRTGEDTGELFF. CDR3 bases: TGTGCCAGCAGAACGGGGGAGGACACCGGGGAGCTGTTTTTT.

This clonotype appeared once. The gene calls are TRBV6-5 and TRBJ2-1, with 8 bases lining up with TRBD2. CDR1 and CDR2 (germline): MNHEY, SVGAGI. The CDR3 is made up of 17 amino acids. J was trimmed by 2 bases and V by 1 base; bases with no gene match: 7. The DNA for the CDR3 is TGTGCCAGCAGTTACTTCAGCGGGGGAGGGGCCTACAATGAGCAGTTCTTC. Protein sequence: CASSYFSGGGAYNEQFF.

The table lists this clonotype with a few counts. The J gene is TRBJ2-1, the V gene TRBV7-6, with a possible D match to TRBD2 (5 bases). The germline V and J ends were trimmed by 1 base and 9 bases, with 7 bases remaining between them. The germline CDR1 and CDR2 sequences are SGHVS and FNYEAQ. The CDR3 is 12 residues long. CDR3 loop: CASSLELGEQFF. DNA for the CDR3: TGTGCCAGCAGCTTAGAACTAGGTGAGCAGTTCTTC.

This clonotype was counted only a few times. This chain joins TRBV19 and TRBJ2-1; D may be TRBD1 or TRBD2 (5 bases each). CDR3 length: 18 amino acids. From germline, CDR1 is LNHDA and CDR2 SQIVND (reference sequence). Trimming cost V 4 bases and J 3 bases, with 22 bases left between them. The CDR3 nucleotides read TGTGCCAGTAGTACCCGGGACCTTACCCTTCCTGACTACAATGAGCAGTTCTTC. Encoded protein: CASSTRDLTLPDYNEQFF. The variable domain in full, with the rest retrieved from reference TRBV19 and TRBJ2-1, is DGGITQSPKYLFRKEGQNVTLSCEQNLNHDAMYWYRQDPGQGLRLIYYSQIVNDFQKGDIAEGYSVSREKKESFPLTVTSAQKNPTAFYLCASSTRDLTLPDYNEQFFGPGTRLTVL.

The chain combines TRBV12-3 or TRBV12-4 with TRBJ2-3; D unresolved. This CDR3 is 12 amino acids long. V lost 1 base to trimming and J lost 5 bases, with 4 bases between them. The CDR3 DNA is TGTGCCAGCAGTTTAGGGCGAGATACGCAGTATTTT. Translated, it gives CASSLGRDTQYF.

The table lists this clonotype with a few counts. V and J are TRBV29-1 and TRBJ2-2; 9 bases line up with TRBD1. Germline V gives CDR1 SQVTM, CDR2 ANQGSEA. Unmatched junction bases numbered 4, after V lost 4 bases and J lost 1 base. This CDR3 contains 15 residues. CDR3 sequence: CSVVSGQGNTGELFF. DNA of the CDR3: TGCAGCGTTGTTTCGGGACAGGGGAACACCGGGGAGCTGTTTTTT.

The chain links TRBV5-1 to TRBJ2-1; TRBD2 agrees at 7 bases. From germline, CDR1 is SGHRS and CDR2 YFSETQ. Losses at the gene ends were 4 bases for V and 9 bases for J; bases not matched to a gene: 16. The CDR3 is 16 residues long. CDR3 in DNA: TGCGCCAGCAGCAAAAGTAGCGGGTCCTACAATGGTGAGCAGTTCTTC. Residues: CASSKSSGSYNGEQFF.

The CDR3 sequence is CASSYDGGTNEKLFF. In nucleotides, the CDR3 is TGTGCCAGCAGTTACGATGGGGGTACCAATGAAAAACTGTTTTTT. The chain combines TRBV6-6 with TRBJ1-4, with D possibly TRBD1 on 5 matching bases. The germline V gene has CDR1 MNHNY and CDR2 SVGAGI (reference sequence). V gave up 2 bases and J gave up 5 bases, with 12 bases separating them. The CDR3 is 15 residues long.

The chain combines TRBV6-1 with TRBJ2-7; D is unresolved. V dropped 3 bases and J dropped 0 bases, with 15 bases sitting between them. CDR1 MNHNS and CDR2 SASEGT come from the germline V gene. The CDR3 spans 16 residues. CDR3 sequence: CASSEAGRYNSYEQYF. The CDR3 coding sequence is TGTGCCAGCAGTGAGGCAGGCCGATACAACTCCTACGAGCAGTACTTC.

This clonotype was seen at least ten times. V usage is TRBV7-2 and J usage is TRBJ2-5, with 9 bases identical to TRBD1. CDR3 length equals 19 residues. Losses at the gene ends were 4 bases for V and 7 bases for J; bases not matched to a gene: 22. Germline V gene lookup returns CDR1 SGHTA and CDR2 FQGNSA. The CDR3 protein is CASSYGTGSGRVPLGTQYF. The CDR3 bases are TGTGCCAGCAGCTACGGGACAGGGTCGGGGCGGGTTCCATTGGGGACCCAGTACTTC.

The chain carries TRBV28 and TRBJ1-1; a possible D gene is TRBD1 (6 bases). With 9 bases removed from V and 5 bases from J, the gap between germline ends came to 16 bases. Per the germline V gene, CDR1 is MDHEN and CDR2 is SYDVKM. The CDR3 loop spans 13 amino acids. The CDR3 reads CASRRGGGTEAFF. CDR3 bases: TGTGCCAGTCGGAGGGGGGGAGGAACTGAAGCTTTCTTT.

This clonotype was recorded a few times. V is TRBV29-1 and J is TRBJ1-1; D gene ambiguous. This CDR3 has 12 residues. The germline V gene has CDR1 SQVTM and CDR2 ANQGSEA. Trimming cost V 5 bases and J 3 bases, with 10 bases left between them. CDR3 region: CSVLALDTEAFF. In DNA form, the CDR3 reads TGCAGCGTTTTAGCGCTCGACACTGAAGCTTTCTTT.

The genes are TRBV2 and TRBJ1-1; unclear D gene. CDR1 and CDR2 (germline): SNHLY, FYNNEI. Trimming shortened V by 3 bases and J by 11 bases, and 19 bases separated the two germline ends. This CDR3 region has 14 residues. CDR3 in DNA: TGTGCCAGCAGTGAGGGTGTGGGGTCCTATGGGGCTTTCTTT. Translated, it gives CASSEGVGSYGAFF.

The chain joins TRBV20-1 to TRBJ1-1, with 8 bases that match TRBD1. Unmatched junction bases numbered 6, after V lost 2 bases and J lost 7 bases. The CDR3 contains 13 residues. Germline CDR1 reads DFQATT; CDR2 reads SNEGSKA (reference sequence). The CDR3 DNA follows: TGCAGTGCTAGATGGACAGGGTCCAATGAAGCTTTCTTT. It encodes CSARWTGSNEAFF.

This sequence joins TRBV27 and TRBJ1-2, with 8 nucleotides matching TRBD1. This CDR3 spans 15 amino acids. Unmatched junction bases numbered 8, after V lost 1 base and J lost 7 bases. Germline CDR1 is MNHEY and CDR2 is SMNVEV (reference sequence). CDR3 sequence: CASSLWGQGAGGYTF. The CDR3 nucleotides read TGTGCCAGCAGTTTATGGGGGCAGGGGGCCGGTGGCTACACCTTC.

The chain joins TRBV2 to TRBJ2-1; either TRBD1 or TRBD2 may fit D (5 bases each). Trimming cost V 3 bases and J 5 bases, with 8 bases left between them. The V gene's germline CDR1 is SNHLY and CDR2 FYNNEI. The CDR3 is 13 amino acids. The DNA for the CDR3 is TGTGCCAGCAGTGATTGGGGGAACAATGAGCAGTTCTTC. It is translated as CASSDWGNNEQFF.

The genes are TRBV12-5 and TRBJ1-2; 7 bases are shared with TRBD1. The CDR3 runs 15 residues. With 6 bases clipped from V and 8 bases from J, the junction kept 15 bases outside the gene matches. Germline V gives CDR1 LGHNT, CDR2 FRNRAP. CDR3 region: CASGIGTDTRVGYTF. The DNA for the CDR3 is TGTGCTAGTGGGATTGGGACAGACACCCGTGTGGGCTACACCTTC.

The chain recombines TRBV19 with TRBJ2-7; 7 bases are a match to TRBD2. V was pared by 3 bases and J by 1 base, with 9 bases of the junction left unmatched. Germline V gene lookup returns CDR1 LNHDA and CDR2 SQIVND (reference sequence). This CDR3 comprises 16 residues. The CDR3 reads CASSISGLAVSYEQYF. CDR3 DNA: TGTGCCAGTAGTATCTCCGGGCTAGCGGTATCCTACGAGCAGTACTTC.

CDR3 sequence reads: CASSHDRLSGANVLTF. The CDR3, as DNA: TGTGCCAGCAGTCACGACAGGCTGTCTGGGGCCAACGTCCTGACTTTC. This chain uses TRBV2 with TRBJ2-6; tentatively, D is TRBD1 (6 bases). The CDR3 contains 16 residues. CDR1 and CDR2 (germline): SNHLY, FYNNEI. V was shortened by 5 bases and J by 1 base, with 12 bases between the two germline ends. Full variable domain (missing parts from reference TRBV2 and TRBJ2-6): EPEVTQTPSHQVTQMGQEVILRCVPISNHLYFYWYRQILGQKVEFLVSFYNNEISEKSEIFDDQFSVERPDGSNFTLKIRSTKLEDSAMYFCASSHDRLSGANVLTFGAGSRLTVL.

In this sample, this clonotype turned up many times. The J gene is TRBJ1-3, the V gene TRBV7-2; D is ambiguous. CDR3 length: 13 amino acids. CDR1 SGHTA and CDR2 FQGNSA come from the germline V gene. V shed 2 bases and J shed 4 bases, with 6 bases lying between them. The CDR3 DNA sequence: TGTGCCAGCAGCTTATACTCGGGAAACACCATATATTTT. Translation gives CASSLYSGNTIYF.

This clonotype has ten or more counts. The chain's CDR3 is CASSLPYRGIPQHF. CDR3 bases: TGTGCCAGCAGCTTGCCCTACAGGGGCATCCCCCAGCATTTT. The chain joins TRBV5-8 to TRBJ1-5; 7 bases align to TRBD1. Germline V gene lookup returns CDR1 SGHTS and CDR2 YDEGEE. V dropped 1 base and J dropped 10; count of bases not matched to a gene: 8. The CDR3 has 14 residues.

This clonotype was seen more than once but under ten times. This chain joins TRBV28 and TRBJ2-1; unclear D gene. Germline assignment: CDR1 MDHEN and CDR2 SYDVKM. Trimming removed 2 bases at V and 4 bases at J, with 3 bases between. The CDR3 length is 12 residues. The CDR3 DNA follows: TGTGCCAGCAGTTTAATTTACAATGAGCAGTTCTTC. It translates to CASSLIYNEQFF.

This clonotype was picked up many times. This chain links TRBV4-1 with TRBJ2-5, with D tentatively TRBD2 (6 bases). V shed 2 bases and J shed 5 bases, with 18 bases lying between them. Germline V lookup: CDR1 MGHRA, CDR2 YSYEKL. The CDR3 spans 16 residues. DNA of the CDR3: TGCGCCAGCAGCCAACACCGGGACTTAGCGCCCGAGACCCAGTACTTC. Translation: CASSQHRDLAPETQYF.

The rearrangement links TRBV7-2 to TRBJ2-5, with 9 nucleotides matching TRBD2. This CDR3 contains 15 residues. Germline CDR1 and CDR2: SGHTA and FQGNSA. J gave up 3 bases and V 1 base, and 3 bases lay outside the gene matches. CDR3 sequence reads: CASSLVASGEETQYF. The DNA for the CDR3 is TGTGCCAGCAGCTTAGTGGCTAGCGGGGAAGAGACCCAGTACTTC.

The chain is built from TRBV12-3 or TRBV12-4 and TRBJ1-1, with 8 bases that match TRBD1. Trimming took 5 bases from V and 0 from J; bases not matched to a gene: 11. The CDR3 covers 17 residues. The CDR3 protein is CASSDRQGTIMNTEAFF. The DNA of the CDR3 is TGTGCCAGCAGTGATCGACAGGGGACGATTATGAACACTGAAGCTTTCTTT.